The clone carrying this TCR beta chain was recorded a few times. Antigen: not known. The memory fraction was CD4+CD45RO+CD25- cells. Semi-nested PCR with Nested Universal Primer A followed constant-region reverse priming of full-length variable regions. TCRdb recomputed calls from the 5' RACE reads with MiXCR, one row per CDR3 protein. The sample shows about 9,100 distinct CDR3 sequences, roughly 60% of them seen only once. Study-level points and caveats: Tumor memory CD4+ T cell TCR gene usage clustered with blood and lymph node memory CD4+ cells and lymph node naive CD4+ cells.

Germline V gives CDR1 MGHRA, CDR2 YSYEKL. The CDR3 runs 16 residues. The V end was cut by 0 bases, the J end by 8 bases, with 17 bases between. V is TRBV4-1 and J is TRBJ2-1, with D perhaps assigned TRBD1 or TRBD2 (5 bases each). This sequence was found in a female donor with breast cancer. The material sequenced was tumor-infiltrating memory CD4+ T cells sorted from the breast tumor. Sample subset: memory CD4+ T cells, CD4+CD45RO+CD25-. The CDR3 coding sequence is TGCGCCAGCAGCCAAGATCAGAGGGGAGCTCGCGATGAGCAGTTCTTC. It yields the protein CASSQDQRGARDEQFF.